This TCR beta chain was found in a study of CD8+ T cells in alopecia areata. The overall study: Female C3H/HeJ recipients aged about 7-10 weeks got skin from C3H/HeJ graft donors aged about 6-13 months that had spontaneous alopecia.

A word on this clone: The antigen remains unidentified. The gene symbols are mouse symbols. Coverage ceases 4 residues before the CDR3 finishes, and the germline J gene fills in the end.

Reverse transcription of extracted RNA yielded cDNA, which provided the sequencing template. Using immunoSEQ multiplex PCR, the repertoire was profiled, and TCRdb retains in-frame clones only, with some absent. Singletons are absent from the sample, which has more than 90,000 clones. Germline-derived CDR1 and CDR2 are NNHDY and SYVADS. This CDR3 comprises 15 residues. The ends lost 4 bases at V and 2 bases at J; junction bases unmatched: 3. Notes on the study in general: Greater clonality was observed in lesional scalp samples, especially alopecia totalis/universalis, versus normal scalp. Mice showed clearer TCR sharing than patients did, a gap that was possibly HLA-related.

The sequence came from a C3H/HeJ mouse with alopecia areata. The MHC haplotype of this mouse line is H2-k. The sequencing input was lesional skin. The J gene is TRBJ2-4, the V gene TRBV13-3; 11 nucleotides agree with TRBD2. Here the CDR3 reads CASSWDWGLQNTLYF. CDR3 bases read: TGTGCCAGCAGTTGGGACTGGGGGCTTCAAAAC.